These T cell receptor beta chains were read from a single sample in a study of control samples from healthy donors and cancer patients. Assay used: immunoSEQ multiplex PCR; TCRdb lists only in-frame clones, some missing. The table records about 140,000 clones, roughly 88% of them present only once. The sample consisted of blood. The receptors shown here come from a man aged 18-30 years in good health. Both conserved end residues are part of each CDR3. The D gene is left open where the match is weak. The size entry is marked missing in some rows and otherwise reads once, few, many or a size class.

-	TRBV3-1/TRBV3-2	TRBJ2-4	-	TGTGCCAGCAGCCAGGGGGGTAGATCGGTGTCCAAAAACATTCAGTACTTC	CASSQGGRSVSKNIQYF
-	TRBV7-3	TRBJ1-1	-	TGTGCCAGCAGCGTCACATCAGGGAACACTGAAGCTTTCTTT	CASSVTSGNTEAFF
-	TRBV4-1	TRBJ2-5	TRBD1	TGCGCCAGCAGCCAGTTAGGACACGGACAGGGACAAGAGACCCAGTACTTC	CASSQLGHGQGQETQYF
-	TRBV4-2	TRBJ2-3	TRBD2	TGTGCCAGCAGCCAATCCACTAGCGGAAGCACAGATACGCAGTATTTT	CASSQSTSGSTDTQYF
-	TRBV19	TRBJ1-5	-	TGTGCCAGTACAACGGTAGGTAGCAATCAGCCCCAGCATTTT	CASTTVGSNQPQHF
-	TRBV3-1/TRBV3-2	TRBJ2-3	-	TGTGCCAGCATCAGGGACCCCCCTAGCACAGATACGCAGTATTTT	CASIRDPPSTDTQYF
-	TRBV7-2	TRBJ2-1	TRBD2	TGTGCCAGCAGCTCGTTCATAGCGGGGGGGCCCAATGAGCAGTTCTTC	CASSSFIAGGPNEQFF
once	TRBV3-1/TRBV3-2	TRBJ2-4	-	TGTGCCAGCAGCCAAGGTGGGGGATCGGACATTCAGTACTTC	CASSQGGGSDIQYF
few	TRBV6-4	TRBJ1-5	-	TGTGCCAGCAGTGAGTCAGACAATCAGCCCCAGCATTTT	CASSESDNQPQHF
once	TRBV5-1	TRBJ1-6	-	TGCGCCAGCAGCCAGGGACATCCGACTTATAATTCACCCCTCCACTTT	CASSQGHPTYNSPLHF
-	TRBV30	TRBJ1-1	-	TGTGCCTGGACTTCGACCGGACGAGCTTTCTTT	CAWTSTGRAFF
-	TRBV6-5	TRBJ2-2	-	TGTGCCCACCGCGCGCCGGGCACCGGGGAGCTGTTTTTT	CAHRAPGTGELFF
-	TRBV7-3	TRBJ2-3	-	TGTGCCAGCAGCTTCAGGGCTAGCCAGGGGCTAGATACGCAGTATTTT	CASSFRASQGLDTQYF
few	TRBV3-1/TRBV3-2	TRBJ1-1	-	TGTGCCAGCAGCCCCTGGGGGCTAGGGGAAAGAAAGAACACTGAAGCTTTCTTT	CASSPWGLGERKNTEAFF
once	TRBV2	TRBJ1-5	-	TGTGCCAGCAGTGAAGATATCCAGCCCCAGCATTTT	CASSEDIQPQHF
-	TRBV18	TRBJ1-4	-	TGTGCCAGCTCACCGGGCCAGAGAAATGAAAAACTGTTTTTT	CASSPGQRNEKLFF
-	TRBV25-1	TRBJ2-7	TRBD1	TGTGCCAGCAGTGACCCCCGACAGGGGGCCCCCTACGAGCAGTACTTC	CASSDPRQGAPYEQYF
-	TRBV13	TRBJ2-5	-	TGTGCCAGCAGCTTTACAGGGCGAAGGGAGACCCAGTACTTC	CASSFTGRRETQYF
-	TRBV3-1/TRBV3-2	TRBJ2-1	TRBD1	TGTGCCAGCAGCCAAGAAGGGGGACAGGCATTATACAATGAGCAGTTCTTC	CASSQEGGQALYNEQFF
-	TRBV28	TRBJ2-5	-	TGTGCCAGCAGTTTTCCGGTAGGGGGGGCAGGGACCCAGTACTTC	CASSFPVGGAGTQYF
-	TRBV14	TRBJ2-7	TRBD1	TGTGCCAGCAGCCAAAGGGGGACAGCGTCCTACGAGCAGTACTTC	CASSQRGTASYEQYF
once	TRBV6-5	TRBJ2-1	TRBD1	TGTGCCAGCAGCCTATGGAAGGGGGCTGGGGAGCAGTTCTTC	CASSLWKGAGEQFF
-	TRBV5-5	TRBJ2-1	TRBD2	TGTGCCAGCAGCTTAACAGCGGGGGGCCGTATGAATGAGCAGTTCTTC	CASSLTAGGRMNEQFF
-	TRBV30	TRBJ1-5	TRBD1	TGTGCCTGGAGCCATAACAGGGGGCTGCCGAATCAGCCCCAGCATTTT	CAWSHNRGLPNQPQHF
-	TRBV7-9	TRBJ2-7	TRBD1	TGTGCCAGCAGCCAGATGAAGAGTCCGGGACAGGGTCTATCCGAGCAGTACTTC	CASSQMKSPGQGLSEQYF
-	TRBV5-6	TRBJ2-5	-	TGTGCCAGCAGCCCCCTGGGAGAGACCCAGTACTTC	CASSPLGETQYF
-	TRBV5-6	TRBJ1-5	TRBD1	TGTGCCAGCAGCTATGGGACAGCGAATCAGCCCCAGCATTTT	CASSYGTANQPQHF